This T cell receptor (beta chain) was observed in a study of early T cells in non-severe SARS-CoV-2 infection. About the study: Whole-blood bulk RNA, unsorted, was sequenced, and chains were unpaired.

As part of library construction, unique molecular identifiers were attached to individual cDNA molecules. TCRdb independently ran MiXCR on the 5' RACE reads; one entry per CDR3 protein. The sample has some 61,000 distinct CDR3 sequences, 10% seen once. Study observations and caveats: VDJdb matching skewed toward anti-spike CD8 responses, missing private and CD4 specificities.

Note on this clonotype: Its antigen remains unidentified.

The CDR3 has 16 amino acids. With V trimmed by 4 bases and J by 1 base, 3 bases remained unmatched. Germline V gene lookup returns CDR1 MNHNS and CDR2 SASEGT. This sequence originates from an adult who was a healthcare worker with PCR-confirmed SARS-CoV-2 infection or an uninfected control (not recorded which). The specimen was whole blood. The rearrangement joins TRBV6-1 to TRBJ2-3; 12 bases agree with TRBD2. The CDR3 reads CASSGRLAGGTDTQYF. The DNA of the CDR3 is TGTGCCAGCAGTGGCAGACTAGCGGGGGGCACAGATACGCAGTATTTT.